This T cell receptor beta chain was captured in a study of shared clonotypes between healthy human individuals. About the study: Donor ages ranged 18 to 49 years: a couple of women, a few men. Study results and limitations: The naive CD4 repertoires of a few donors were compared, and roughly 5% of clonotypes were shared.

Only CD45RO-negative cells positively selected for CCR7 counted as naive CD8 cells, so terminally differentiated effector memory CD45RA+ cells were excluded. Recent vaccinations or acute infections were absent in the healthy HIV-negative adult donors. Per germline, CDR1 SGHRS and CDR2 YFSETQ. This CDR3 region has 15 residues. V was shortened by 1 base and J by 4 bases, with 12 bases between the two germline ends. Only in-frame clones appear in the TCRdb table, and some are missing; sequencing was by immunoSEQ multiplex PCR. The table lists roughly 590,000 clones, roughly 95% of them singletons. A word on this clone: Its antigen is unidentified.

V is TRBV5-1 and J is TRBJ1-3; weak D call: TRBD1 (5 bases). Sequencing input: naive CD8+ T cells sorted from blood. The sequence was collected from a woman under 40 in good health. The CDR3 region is CASSLRRGPGNTIYF. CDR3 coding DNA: TGCGCCAGCAGCTTGCGAAGGGGTCCCGGAAACACCATATATTTT.